This T cell receptor beta chain originates from a study of cytomegalovirus exposure and HLA in healthy donors. Broader study findings: It was confirmed in vitro that a few of the CMV-associated chains were specific for CMV antigens. For most subjects, TCR beta sequences were reported to predict HLA-A and HLA-B alleles with accuracy. Apart from CMV serostatus, no immune exposure information was available. Researchers left out some V segments, among them TRBV6-2 and TRBV6-3, as indistinguishable.

Remarks on this clone: Its antigen is currently unknown.

This CDR3 is built from 17 residues. After removal of 2 bases from V and 0 bases from J, the junction contained 8 bases not matched to a gene. Germline V gives CDR1 MNHEY, CDR2 SMNVEV (reference sequence). Primers included in the PCR were 60 Vbeta and 13 Jbeta primers. TCRdb keeps only in-frame clones here, not all; method: immunoSEQ multiplex PCR. The sample carries about 140,000 clones, roughly 79% recorded once. V gene TRBV27 combines with J gene TRBJ2-7, with 9 nucleotides matching TRBD2. This receptor was obtained from a male donor in good health and CMV-seronegative. The sample was PBMCs. CDR3 nucleotides: TGTGCCAGCAGTTTACAAGGGGGCGGGGGGGTCTCCTACGAGCAGTACTTC. This encodes CASSLQGGGGVSYEQYF.